The sequence of this T cell receptor beta chain was determined in a study of T cell repertoires in ileal Crohn's disease. Points from the study as a whole: Clonal expansions were more frequent in active smokers than non-smokers at surgery.

The CDR3 covers 14 residues. From germline, CDR1 is MNHNS and CDR2 SASEGT. Trimming took 3 bases from V and 6 from J, leaving 12 bases between them. Remarks on this clone: The antigen is not known.

TCRB immunosequencing input was roughly 500 nanograms of biopsy DNA per sample. Sequencing used immunoSEQ multiplex PCR; TCRdb keeps in-frame clones, though not all of them. The profile covers more than 9,000 clones, with about 80% appearing a single time and roughly 4.5% taken by the ten largest. The sample consisted of ileal tissue. This clonotype was obtained from an adult with Crohn's disease. The chain links TRBV6-1 to TRBJ1-5; D is possibly TRBD1 (6 bases). In nucleotides, the CDR3 is TGTGCCAGCAGTGAGCTGGGGGCTACTCAGCCCCAGCATTTT. Translated, it gives CASSELGATQPQHF.